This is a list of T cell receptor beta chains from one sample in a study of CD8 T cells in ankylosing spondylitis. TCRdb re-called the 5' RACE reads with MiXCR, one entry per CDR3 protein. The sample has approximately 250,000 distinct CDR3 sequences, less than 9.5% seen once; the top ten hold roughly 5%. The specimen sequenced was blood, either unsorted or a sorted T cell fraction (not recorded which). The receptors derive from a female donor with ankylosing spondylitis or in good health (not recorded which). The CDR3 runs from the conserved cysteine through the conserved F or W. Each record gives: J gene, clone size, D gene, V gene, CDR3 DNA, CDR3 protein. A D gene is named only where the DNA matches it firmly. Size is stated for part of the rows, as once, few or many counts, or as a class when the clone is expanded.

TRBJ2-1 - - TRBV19 TGTGCCAGTAGTATGACAAGGAAGTACAATGAGCAGTTCTTC CASSMTRKYNEQFF
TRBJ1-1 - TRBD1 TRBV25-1 TGTGCCAGCAGTGGGGACAGGGCGAACACTGAAGCTTTCTTT CASSGDRANTEAFF
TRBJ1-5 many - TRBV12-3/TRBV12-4 TGTGCCAGCAGCCTCCAGGCAGGCGATCAGCCCCAGCATTTT CASSLQAGDQPQHF
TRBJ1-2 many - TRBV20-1 TGCAGTGCTAGAGATCCACAGGACTATGGCTACACCTTC CSARDPQDYGYTF
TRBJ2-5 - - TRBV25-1 TGTGCCAGCGTGTCTAACGTGGGGGAGACCCAGTACTTC CASVSNVGETQYF
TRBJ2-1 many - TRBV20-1 TGCAGTGCTAGAGGAGGGGCTTCACCCTCCTACAATGAGCAGTTCTTC CSARGGASPSYNEQFF
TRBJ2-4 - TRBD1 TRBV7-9 TGTGCCAGCAGCTTTACCCCCGGGACAGGGGGAGAAAACATTCAGTACTTC CASSFTPGTGGENIQYF
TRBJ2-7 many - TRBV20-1 TGCAGTTTTCTCCGTTCTAGCGACGAGCAGTACTTC CSFLRSSDEQYF
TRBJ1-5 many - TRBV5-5 TGTGCCAGCAGCTTGGCGCCGGAAGATCAGCCCCAGCATTTT CASSLAPEDQPQHF
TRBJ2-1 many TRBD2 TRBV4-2 TGTGCCAGCAGCCCCCTAGCGGGAGTAGAAAATGAGCAGTTCTTC CASSPLAGVENEQFF
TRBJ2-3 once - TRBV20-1 TGCAGTGCTCCTCAGGCCGGGATTACCGCGGTGGATACGCAGTATTTT CSAPQAGITAVDTQYF
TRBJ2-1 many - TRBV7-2 TGTGCCAGCAGCTTAGAATCCACAGTGAAGCAGTTCTTC CASSLESTVKQFF
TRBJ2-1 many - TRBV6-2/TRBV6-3 TGTGCCAGCACGGGACGGGATGGAATCGATGAGCAGTTCTTC CASTGRDGIDEQFF